The rows below give T cell receptor beta chains drawn from one sample of a study of cytomegalovirus exposure and HLA in healthy donors. Only in-frame clones appear in the TCRdb table, and some are missing; sequencing was by immunoSEQ multiplex PCR. The sample has 120,000 to 150,000 clones, 84% seen once. Material: PBMCs. The receptors shown here come from a woman aged 25-40 years in good health and CMV-seronegative. Each CDR3 is given without its conserved first and last residue.

TRBV4-2	TRBJ2-2	ASSPPTGQNTGELF
TRBV7-6	TRBJ1-1	ASSLDRGRNTEAF
TRBV28	TRBJ1-2	ASIRGHYEGLYGYT
TRBV27	TRBJ2-1	ASMRQGLGEQF
TRBV4-1	TRBJ2-5	ASSQGLAGLIQETQY
TRBV5-8	TRBJ1-5	ASSLWFPGSGNQPQH
TRBV6-5	TRBJ1-6	ASSYSGTGNSPLH
TRBV2	TRBJ1-4	ASRGGPGEKLF
TRBV6-6	TRBJ1-2	ASSSGDSPNYGYT
TRBV13	TRBJ1-2	ASSRTKGANYGYT
TRBV2	TRBJ2-3	ASIREGGNTQY
TRBV11-2	TRBJ2-7	ASSLGPGTGLNEQY
TRBV2	TRBJ1-1	ASRPTGRHTEAF
TRBV7-6	TRBJ1-6	ASSSRGADRGDPLH
TRBV2	TRBJ2-1	ASIKPGLAGEQF
TRBV30	TRBJ2-6	ALEIGSGANVLT
TRBV14	TRBJ1-1	ASSQRGRVLNTEAF
TRBV30	TRBJ1-1	AWNDNPNTEAF
TRBV2	TRBJ2-7	ASSEARTGGYEQY
TRBV7-9	TRBJ2-5	ASSLTEEETQY
TRBV5-6	TRBJ1-5	ASSLGQGVDQPQH
TRBV9	TRBJ2-1	ASSVEGDRYNEQF
TRBV6-5	TRBJ1-1	ASSYSRSREAF
TRBV19	TRBJ1-1	ASSPMTRMNTEAF
TRBV7-3	TRBJ2-1	ASSLEGRTGGKLEQF
TRBV5-4	TRBJ1-2	ASSYSERGYT
TRBV6-6	TRBJ1-1	ASSHRQGGTEAF
TRBV19	TRBJ2-7	ASSTGTGGTRYEQY
TRBV6-5	TRBJ2-1	ASSSTYLYNEQF
TRBV7-9	TRBJ1-6	ASSSQKQGANSPLH
TRBV6-6	TRBJ1-6	ASCRSYNSPLH
TRBV19	TRBJ1-1	ASTKIPGQGNTEAF
TRBV5-1	TRBJ1-4	ASSSGVESEKLF
TRBV4-2	TRBJ1-5	ASSQGGTEDQPQH
TRBV5-6	TRBJ1-6	ASSQGTGNSPLH
TRBV30	TRBJ2-7	ASRTRTSGVSYEQY
TRBV6-1	TRBJ1-2	ASSTRQGAGWGYT
TRBV7-3	TRBJ1-6	ASSLDRFSPLH
TRBV4-3	TRBJ2-3	ASSQGGGADTQY
TRBV9	TRBJ2-5	ASSVGPGKETQY
TRBV5-1	TRBJ2-3	ASSLGTGGEDTQY
TRBV2	TRBJ2-7	ASSNDRGLEQY
TRBV18	TRBJ1-2	ASSPPGGYGYT